This passage covers 23 T cell receptor beta chains from one sample sequenced in a study of T cells expressing NK-cell markers. Following a re-call of the 5' RACE reads, TCRdb has one entry per CDR3 protein and lacks DNA. The sample has over 250,000 distinct CDR3 sequences, and its top ten clones hold more than 3.5%. The sample comprised blood T cells: a sorted CD56 or NKG2C T cell subset, CD4+ or CD8+ T cells, or bulk PBMC T cells (not recorded which). The receptor source for this set is a woman between 18 and 75 years old in good health.

The chain employs TRBV5-1 and TRBJ2-3; the TRBD2 assignment by TCRdb is unverifiable without DNA. Per germline, CDR1 SGHRS and CDR2 YFSETQ. This CDR3 spans 15 amino acids. This CDR3 is CASSPDYHLGDTQYF.

The chain links TRBV29-1 to TRBJ2-6; TCRdb's D call of TRBD1 is untestable without DNA. This CDR3 spans 13 amino acids. Germline V gene lookup returns CDR1 SQVTM and CDR2 ANQGSEA. This CDR3 is CSVRGAGANVLTF. The variable domain in full, completed from reference TRBV29-1 and TRBJ2-6, reads SAVISQKPSRDICQRGTSLTIQCQVDSQVTMMFWYRQQPGQSLTLIATANQGSEATYESGFVIDKFPISRPNLTFSTLTVSNMSPEDSSIYLCSVRGAGANVLTFGAGSRLTVL.

This sequence joins TRBV28 and TRBJ2-3; the D call from TCRdb, TRBD1, cannot be confirmed without DNA. CDR1 is MDHEN and CDR2 is SYDVKM in the germline V gene. The CDR3 is made up of 15 amino acids. The chain's CDR3 is CASSRPGSGTDTQYF.

Here the CDR3 reads CASSYDRVDGYTF. V is TRBV6-5 and J is TRBJ1-2; as DNA is missing, the TRBD1 call by TCRdb cannot be tested. This CDR3 is 13 amino acids long. Germline CDR1 MNHEY, CDR2 SVGAGI.

V gene TRBV12-3 or TRBV12-4 combines with J gene TRBJ2-3; TCRdb calls TRBD2, which cannot be checked without DNA. The CDR3 has 15 residues. The chain's CDR3 is CASRTGTIKGDTQYF.

The CDR3 sequence is CASSQRPNTQETQYF. V gene TRBV3-1 combines with J gene TRBJ2-5; the D call of TRBD2 rests on TCRdb alone, since no DNA is present to check it. CDR3 length: 15 residues. CDR1 is LGHDT, CDR2 YNNKEL, per germline (reference sequence).

V is TRBV5-1 and J is TRBJ2-3; TCRdb designates TRBD1, a call that cannot be tested without DNA. CDR3 length: 15 residues. CDR1 and CDR2 from the germline V gene are SGHRS and YFSETQ. The CDR3 sequence is CASILVPTPAETQYF.

V gene TRBV20-1 combines with J gene TRBJ2-7; absent DNA, TCRdb's TRBD1 call cannot be checked. The CDR3 consists of 13 residues. Germline CDR1 and CDR2: DFQATT and SNEGSKA (reference sequence). The CDR3: CSARPDRDHEQYF.

This chain connects TRBV6-2 or TRBV6-3 to TRBJ1-6; checking the TCRdb D call of TRBD1 is not possible without DNA. The CDR3 loop spans 15 amino acids. CDR1 and CDR2 from the germline V gene are MNHEY and SVGEGT. Here the CDR3 reads CASSYDRGANSPLHF.

The chain links TRBV25-1 to TRBJ2-5; TCRdb picks TRBD2, but there is no DNA to check that call. Germline values: CDR1 MGHDK, CDR2 SYGVNS. This CDR3 has 14 amino acids. The CDR3 sequence is CASSVAGAAETQYF.

The chain recombines TRBV6-2 or TRBV6-3 with TRBJ2-2; TCRdb selects TRBD2, and the lack of DNA leaves this call unchecked. This CDR3 spans 14 amino acids. CDR1 is MNHEY and CDR2 is SVGEGT in the germline V gene. CDR3: CASSPTSGYRELFF.

The rearrangement uses TRBV29-1 and TRBJ2-5; the TCRdb D gene call, TRBD1, has no DNA to confirm it. The length of the CDR3 is 14 residues. Germline CDR1 is SQVTM and CDR2 is ANQGSEA. The CDR3 region is CSVLADGPGETQYF.

V gene TRBV6-2 or TRBV6-3 combines with J gene TRBJ2-2; the D call from TCRdb, TRBD2, cannot be confirmed without DNA. This CDR3 spans 13 amino acids. Per germline, CDR1 MNHEY and CDR2 SVGEGT. This CDR3 is CASSRTAVGELFF.

The V and J genes are TRBV27 and TRBJ1-5; TCRdb lists TRBD1, though no DNA is available to test this call. The CDR3 length is 12 residues. Germline-derived CDR1 and CDR2 are MNHEY and SMNVEV (reference sequence). CDR3 amino acids: CASSHPGEPQHF.

J is TRBJ2-5 and V is TRBV4-3; TCRdb outputs TRBD2, but without DNA this stays unchecked. From germline, CDR1 is LGHNA and CDR2 YSLEER. The length of the CDR3 is 14 residues. The CDR3 loop is CASSQGSGRETQYF.

The chain links TRBV3-1 to TRBJ1-5; TCRdb's assignment of TRBD1 cannot be checked, as there is no DNA. The CDR3 length is 15 residues. Looked up from germline, CDR1 is LGHDT and CDR2 is YNNKEL (reference sequence). CDR3 loop: CASSRDTGGNQPQHF.

V and J are TRBV12-3 or TRBV12-4 and TRBJ1-3. CDR3 length: 14 amino acids. The CDR3: CASSFRTNGNTIYF.

The chain employs TRBV7-9 and TRBJ2-5; TCRdb picks TRBD2, but there is no DNA to check that call. Per germline, CDR1 SEHNR and CDR2 FQNEAQ (reference sequence). The CDR3 runs to 16 residues. The CDR3 here is CASSPVVFGAEETQYF.

The rearrangement uses TRBV5-1 and TRBJ2-7; the D call of TRBD1 rests on TCRdb alone, since no DNA is present to check it. From germline, CDR1 is SGHRS and CDR2 YFSETQ. This CDR3 has 13 residues. CDR3 region: CASSLGDNYEQYF.

The chain uses TRBV9 and TRBJ2-5; absent DNA, TCRdb's TRBD2 call cannot be checked. The germline CDR1 and CDR2 sequences are SGDLS and YYNGEE. The CDR3 is 18 residues long. CDR3 amino acids: CASSVAIDGTSRGETQYF.

The V and J genes are TRBV20-1 and TRBJ2-6. Germline CDR1 reads DFQATT; CDR2 reads SNEGSKA (reference sequence). The CDR3 consists of 15 residues. The CDR3 spells CSARDMVSGANVLTF.

The chain carries TRBV9 and TRBJ2-7; TCRdb selects TRBD1, and the lack of DNA leaves this call unchecked. Germline V gives CDR1 SGDLS, CDR2 YYNGEE. This CDR3 has 15 amino acids. The CDR3 sequence is CASSPRDSSSYEQYF.

This rearrangement joins TRBV7-8 to TRBJ2-1. CDR3 length: 12 residues. Germline lookup yields CDR1 SGHVS and CDR2 FQNEAQ. The CDR3 reads CASSLAGLVQFF.